The 26 T cell receptor beta chains presented below share a single source sample, sequenced in a study of blood T cell repertoires in COVID-19. TCRdb's table, derived via immunoSEQ multiplex PCR, lists solely in-frame clones and lacks some. This sample has tens of thousands of clones, with 70% to 90% found just once. The material sequenced was peripheral blood. The receptors shown here come from a man aged 50-59 years with active or convalescent COVID-19.

V usage is TRBV5-4 and J usage is TRBJ2-5, with 7 positions matching TRBD1. V shed 4 bases and J 5 bases; nucleotides not matched to a gene: 8. Germline V gene data show CDR1 as SGHNT and CDR2 as YYREEE (reference sequence). This CDR3 is 14 amino acids long. CDR3 in amino acids: CASSTQTGSETQYF. Here the CDR3 DNA reads TGTGCCAGCAGCACCCAGACAGGGTCTGAGACCCAGTACTTC.

The sample holds one count of this clone. V gene TRBV6-5 combines with J gene TRBJ2-7, with 10 bases fitting TRBD1. With V trimmed by 0 bases and J by 2 bases, 4 bases remained unmatched. CDR3 length equals 16 residues. CDR1 is MNHEY, CDR2 SVGAGI, per germline. DNA for the CDR3: TGTGCCAGCAGTTACTCGGACAGGGGGAACGCCTACGAGCAGTACTTC. Amino acids: CASSYSDRGNAYEQYF.

This clone was counted only a few times. V gene TRBV9 combines with J gene TRBJ1-2; possibly TRBD1 for D (5 bases). The germline V gene has CDR1 SGDLS and CDR2 YYNGEE. The CDR3 is made up of 13 amino acids. Between the trimmed V and J ends, which lost 2 bases and 3 bases, there was a span of 8 bases. The CDR3 region has the DNA TGTGCCAGCAGCGTTCAGGGTGACTATGGCTACACCTTC. This sequence encodes CASSVQGDYGYTF.

This chain joins TRBV14 and TRBJ2-7, with D perhaps matching TRBD2 (5 bases). Germline CDR1 is SGHDN and CDR2 is FVKESK. V lost 4 bases, J lost 4 bases, and 17 bases lay in between. CDR3 length: 15 residues. Written as DNA, the CDR3 is TGTGCCAGCAGCCGGTCCGGGTCCGGCGGGTACGAGCAGTACTTC. It is translated as CASSRSGSGGYEQYF.

The chain combines TRBV9 with TRBJ2-6; D perhaps matches TRBD1 (5 bases). The germline V gene has CDR1 SGDLS and CDR2 YYNGEE. Trimming stripped 3 bases from V and 7 bases from J, with 5 bases between. This CDR3 region has 12 residues. The chain's CDR3 is CASSGTANVLTF. The CDR3 DNA is TGTGCCAGCAGCGGGACAGCCAACGTCCTGACTTTC.

In its sample, this clone was seen once. The rearrangement uses TRBV19 and TRBJ2-5; TRBD1 matches 10 bases. CDR1 and CDR2 (germline): LNHDA, SQIVND (reference sequence). The V segment lost 6 bases and the J segment 5 bases; nucleotides outside the gene matches: 9. The CDR3 contains 15 residues. This CDR3 is CASRDRGEAGETQYF. The DNA of the CDR3 is TGTGCCAGTAGGGACAGGGGGGAGGCTGGGGAGACCCAGTACTTC.

This chain links TRBV19 with TRBJ2-7, with TRBD1 identical over 8 bases. J was trimmed by 2 bases and V by 8 bases; bases with no gene match: 11. This CDR3 is 15 amino acids long. Germline CDR1 reads LNHDA; CDR2 reads SQIVND (reference sequence). This CDR3 reads CASGRGTGFAYEQYF. The CDR3 DNA sequence: TGTGCCAGTGGAAGGGGGACAGGTTTTGCCTACGAGCAGTACTTC.

The CDR3 reads CASSADPRNTEAFF. The CDR3 DNA sequence: TGTGCCAGCAGCGCCGATCCCAGGAACACTGAAGCTTTCTTT. The chain employs TRBV9 and TRBJ1-1, with D uncertain. Germline V gives CDR1 SGDLS, CDR2 YYNGEE. The CDR3 sequence is 14 residues long. V shed 3 bases and J shed 1 base, with 10 bases lying between them. Complete variable domain (other parts from reference TRBV9 and TRBJ1-1): DSGVTQTPKHLITATGQRVTLRCSPRSGDLSVYWYQQSLDQGLQFLIQYYNGEERAKGNILERFSAQQFPDLHSELNLSSLELGDSALYFCASSADPRNTEAFFGQGTRLTVV.

Only one count was recorded for this clone. The chain carries TRBV3-1 (or the pseudogene TRBV3-2) and TRBJ1-1, with 9 bases lining up with TRBD1. This CDR3 is built from 15 residues. Germline CDR1 LGHDT, CDR2 YNNKEL (reference sequence). V trimming: 1 base; J trimming: 6 bases; junction bases outside the gene matches: 6. The DNA for the CDR3 is TGTGCCAGCAGCCAAGGTCAACAGGGGGCAGCTGAAGCTTTCTTT. It codes for CASSQGQQGAAEAFF.

The genes are TRBV7-2 and TRBJ2-7; TRBD2 agrees at 12 bases. The CDR3 covers 16 residues. In germline, CDR1 is SGHTA, CDR2 FQGNSA. V gave up 5 bases and J gave up 1 base; unmatched junction bases: 6. In DNA, the CDR3 is TGTGCCAGCAGCCCAAGACTAGCGGGAGCTTCCTACGAGCAGTACTTC. It translates to CASSPRLAGASYEQYF.

The chain combines TRBV6-1 with TRBJ1-3; 7 bases align to TRBD1. Unmatched junction bases numbered 13, after V lost 2 bases and J lost 0 bases. Looked up from germline, CDR1 is MNHNS and CDR2 is SASEGT. This CDR3 has 19 amino acids. The CDR3 coding sequence is TGTGCCAGCAGTGAACGGGACAGTGGAGTCCGACTCTCTGGAAACACCATATATTTT. It codes for CASSERDSGVRLSGNTIYF.

V usage is TRBV4-3 and J usage is TRBJ2-1, with 8 bases lining up with TRBD2. The CDR3 loop spans 18 amino acids. V was pared by 0 bases and J by 7 bases, with 14 bases of the junction left unmatched. Germline V CDR1 and CDR2: LGHNA, YSLEER. This CDR3 is CASSQETGAGVLRNEQFF. CDR3 in DNA: TGCGCCAGCAGCCAAGAAACGGGAGCGGGGGTCTTAAGAAATGAGCAGTTCTTC.

This clone has a single count. This chain uses TRBV6-5 with TRBJ1-1; possible D gene TRBD1, 6 bases. CDR1 is MNHEY and CDR2 is SVGAGI in the germline V gene. Trimming stripped 4 bases from V and 5 bases from J, with 20 bases between. The CDR3 totals 16 residues. In nucleotides, the CDR3 is TGTGCCAGCAGTTTCCCCGGGGGGACAACAAGGACTGAAGCTTTCTTT. It codes for CASSFPGGTTRTEAFF.

The chain is built from TRBV5-1 and TRBJ1-2, with 8 bases lining up with TRBD1. The J segment lost 4 bases and the V segment lost 0 bases, leaving 14 bases of the junction unmatched. CDR1 is SGHRS and CDR2 is YFSETQ in the germline V gene. The CDR3 has 18 residues. The CDR3, as DNA: TGCGCCAGCAGCTTGGCCCTAAATCAGGGACAGGTGACCTATGGCTACACCTTC. Translated: CASSLALNQGQVTYGYTF.

This clone has just a few counts. V usage is TRBV6-2 or TRBV6-3 and J usage is TRBJ1-2; 9 bases match TRBD1. The CDR3 is made up of 15 amino acids. Germline assignment: CDR1 MNHEY and CDR2 SVGEGT. The junction had 4 bases not matched to a gene; V was cut back by 4 bases and J by 1 base. CDR3 amino acids: CASSSTGGLNYGYTF. The CDR3 coding sequence is TGTGCCAGCAGTTCAACAGGGGGCCTTAACTATGGCTACACCTTC.

This clone has a handful of counts. The chain couples TRBV19 to TRBJ2-2, with TRBD1 matching over 7 bases. The trim removed 3 bases at V and 1 base at J, leaving 5 bases unmatched. This CDR3 has 16 amino acids. Germline CDR1 and CDR2: LNHDA and SQIVND (reference sequence). The CDR3 region has the DNA TGTGCCAGTAGTATGAGGACAGGAAGGAACACCGGGGAGCTGTTTTTT. Amino acid sequence: CASSMRTGRNTGELFF.

J is TRBJ1-2 and V is TRBV19; 7 positions match TRBD1. The CDR3 loop spans 14 amino acids. Trimming took 4 bases from V and 3 from J; bases not matched to a gene: 5. Germline-derived CDR1 and CDR2 are LNHDA and SQIVND (reference sequence). The CDR3 reads CASSTDRRDYGYTF. The DNA of the CDR3 is TGTGCCAGTAGTACGGACAGGCGGGACTATGGCTACACCTTC.

The genes are TRBV29-1 and TRBJ2-7; no clear D gene. Germline values: CDR1 SQVTM, CDR2 ANQGSEA. The ends were cut back, 5 bases at V and 0 bases at J, with 8 bases in the middle. There are 12 residues in the CDR3. DNA for the CDR3: TGCAGCGTTTGTCTGTCCTCCTACGAGCAGTACTTC. Translated: CSVCLSSYEQYF.

The chain carries TRBV30 and TRBJ2-2; TRBD1 matches 7 bases. CDR3 length: 14 amino acids. CDR1 and CDR2 from the germline V gene are GTSNPN and SVGIG (reference sequence). The trim removed 0 bases at V and 5 bases at J, leaving 3 bases unmatched. The CDR3 region is CAWSVLRGTGELFF. The CDR3 DNA follows: TGTGCCTGGAGTGTACTCAGGGGGACCGGGGAGCTGTTTTTT.

The chain is built from TRBV29-1 and TRBJ2-5; tentatively, D is TRBD1 (6 bases). V was clipped by 2 bases and J by 5 bases, with 18 bases between them. The CDR3 spans 15 residues. Looked up from germline, CDR1 is SQVTM and CDR2 is ANQGSEA. CDR3 DNA: TGCAGCGTTGAATCTGGTGAGGGGGTTCGGGAGACCCAGTACTTC. This encodes CSVESGEGVRETQYF.

J is TRBJ1-2 and V is TRBV9; D remains unclear. The V and J ends lost 4 bases and 0 bases respectively, with 4 bases between them. CDR1 SGDLS and CDR2 YYNGEE come from the germline V gene. The CDR3 spans 12 residues. The CDR3 nucleotides are TGTGCCAGCAGCACAACTAACTATGGCTACACCTTC. Its translation: CASSTTNYGYTF.

The chain has TRBV19 and TRBJ2-1; TRBD2 matches 9 bases. V was pared by 5 bases and J by 4 bases, with 9 bases of the junction left unmatched. Germline loops: CDR1 LNHDA, CDR2 SQIVND (reference sequence). The length of the CDR3 is 16 residues. This chain's CDR3 is CASSVLAGGRYNEQFF. CDR3 DNA sequence: TGTGCCAGTAGTGTACTTGCGGGAGGGAGATACAATGAGCAGTTCTTC.

The V call is TRBV9, the J call TRBJ2-3, with 9 bases lining up with TRBD2. Per the germline V gene, CDR1 is SGDLS and CDR2 is YYNGEE. The CDR3 contains 17 residues. With V trimmed by 0 bases and J by 2 bases, 7 bases remained unmatched. CDR3 sequence (DNA): TGTGCCAGCAGCGTAGCAATAGCGGGGGTGACCACAGATACGCAGTATTTT. This codes for CASSVAIAGVTTDTQYF.

This clone was counted a single time. V is TRBV6-4 and J is TRBJ2-4; 7 bases align to TRBD2. V lost 5 bases, J lost 6 bases, and 1 base stayed unmatched. The CDR3 totals 12 residues. Germline V gene data show CDR1 as MRHNA and CDR2 as SNTAGT. As DNA, the CDR3 is TGTGCCAGCAGTTCGGGGGGAAACATTCAGTACTTC. Translated: CASSSGGNIQYF.

V and J are TRBV25-1 and TRBJ1-2, with 7 bases aligning to TRBD1. The germline gives CDR1 MGHDK, CDR2 SYGVNS. The CDR3 runs 14 residues. Trimming removed 3 bases from V and 7 bases from J; junction bases left unmatched: 8. Written as DNA, the CDR3 is TGTGCCAGCAGTGATGCTTGGGCAGGGGGTGGCTACACCTTC. Translated, it gives CASSDAWAGGGYTF.

The chain joins TRBV4-1 to TRBJ2-7, with 10 bases matching TRBD2. The V segment lost 3 bases and the J segment 2 bases; nucleotides outside the gene matches: 16. CDR3 length: 19 residues. The germline V gene encodes CDR1 MGHRA and CDR2 YSYEKL. Written as DNA, the CDR3 is TGCGCCAGCAGCCATTTTCCTAGCGGGAGAACGGGTACAACCTACGAGCAGTACTTC. Amino acids: CASSHFPSGRTGTTYEQYF.